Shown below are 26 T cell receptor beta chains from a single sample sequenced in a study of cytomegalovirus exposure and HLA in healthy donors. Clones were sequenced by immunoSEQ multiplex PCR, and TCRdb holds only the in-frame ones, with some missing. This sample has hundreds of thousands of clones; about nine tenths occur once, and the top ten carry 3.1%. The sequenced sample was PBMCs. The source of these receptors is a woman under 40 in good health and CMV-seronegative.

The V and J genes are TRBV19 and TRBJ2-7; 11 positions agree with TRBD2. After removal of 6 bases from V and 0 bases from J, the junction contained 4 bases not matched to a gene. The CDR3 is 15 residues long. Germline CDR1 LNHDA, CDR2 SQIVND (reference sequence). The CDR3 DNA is TGTGCCAGTAGCTGGGGACTAGCGGACTCCTACGAGCAGTACTTC. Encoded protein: CASSWGLADSYEQYF.

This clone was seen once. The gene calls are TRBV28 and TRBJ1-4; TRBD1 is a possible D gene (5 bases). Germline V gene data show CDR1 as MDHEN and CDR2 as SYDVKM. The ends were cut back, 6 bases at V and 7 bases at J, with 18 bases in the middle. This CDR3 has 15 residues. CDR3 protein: CASSKIGVRGEKLFF. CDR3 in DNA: TGTGCCAGCAGCAAGATAGGGGTACGGGGTGAAAAACTGTTTTTT.

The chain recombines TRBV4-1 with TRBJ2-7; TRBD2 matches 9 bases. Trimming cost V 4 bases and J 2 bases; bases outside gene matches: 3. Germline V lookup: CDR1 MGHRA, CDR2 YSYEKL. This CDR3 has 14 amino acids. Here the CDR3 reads CASSPGTSTYEQYF. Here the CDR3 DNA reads TGCGCCAGCAGCCCCGGGACTAGCACCTACGAGCAGTACTTC.

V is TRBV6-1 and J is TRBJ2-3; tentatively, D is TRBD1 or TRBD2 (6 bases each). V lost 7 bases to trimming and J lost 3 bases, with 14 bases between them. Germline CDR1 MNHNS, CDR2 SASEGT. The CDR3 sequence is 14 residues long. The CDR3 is CASMRGAQTDTQYF. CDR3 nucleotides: TGTGCCAGCATGAGGGGGGCGCAGACAGATACGCAGTATTTT.

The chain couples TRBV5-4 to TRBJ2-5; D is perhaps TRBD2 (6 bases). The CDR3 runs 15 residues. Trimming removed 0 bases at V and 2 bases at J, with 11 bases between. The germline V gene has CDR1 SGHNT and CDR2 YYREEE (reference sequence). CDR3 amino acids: CASSLEVLAQETQYF. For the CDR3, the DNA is TGTGCCAGCAGCTTGGAGGTACTAGCACAAGAGACCCAGTACTTC. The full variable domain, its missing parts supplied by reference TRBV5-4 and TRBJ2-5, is ETGVTQSPTHLIKTRGQQVTLRCSSQSGHNTVSWYQQALGQGPQFIFQYYREEENGRGNFPPRFSGLQFPNYSSELNVNALELDDSALYLCASSLEVLAQETQYFGPGTRLLVL.

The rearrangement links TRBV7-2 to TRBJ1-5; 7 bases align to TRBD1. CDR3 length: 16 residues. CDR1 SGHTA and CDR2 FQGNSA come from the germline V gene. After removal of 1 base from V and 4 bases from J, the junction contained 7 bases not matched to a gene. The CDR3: CASSLEGGGWNQPQHF. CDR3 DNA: TGTGCCAGCAGCTTAGAAGGGGGCGGTTGGAATCAGCCCCAGCATTTT. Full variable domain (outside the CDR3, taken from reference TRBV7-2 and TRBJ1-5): GAGVSQSPSNKVTEKGKDVELRCDPISGHTALYWYRQSLGQGLEFLIYFQGNSAPDKSGLPSDRFSAERTGGSVSTLTIQRTQQEDSAVYLCASSLEGGGWNQPQHFGDGTRLSIL.

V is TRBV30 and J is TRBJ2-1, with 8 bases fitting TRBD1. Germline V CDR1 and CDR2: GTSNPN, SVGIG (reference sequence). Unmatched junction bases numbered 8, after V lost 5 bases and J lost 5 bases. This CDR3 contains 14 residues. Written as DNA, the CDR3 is TGTGCCTGGGCCCGGGACAGGAGGAACAATGAGCAGTTCTTC. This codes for CAWARDRRNNEQFF.

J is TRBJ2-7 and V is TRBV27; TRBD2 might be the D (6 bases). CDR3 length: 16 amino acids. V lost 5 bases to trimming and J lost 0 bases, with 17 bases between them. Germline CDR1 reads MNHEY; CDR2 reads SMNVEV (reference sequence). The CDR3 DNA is TGTGCCAGCAGTCGGGCGGGGACTCCTTTCTCCTACGAGCAGTACTTC. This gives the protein CASSRAGTPFSYEQYF.

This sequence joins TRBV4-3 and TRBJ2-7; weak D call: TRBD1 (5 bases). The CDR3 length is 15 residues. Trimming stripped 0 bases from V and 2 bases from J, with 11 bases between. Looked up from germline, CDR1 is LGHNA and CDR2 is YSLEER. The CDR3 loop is CASSQEEGATYEQYF. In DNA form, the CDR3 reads TGCGCCAGCAGCCAAGAGGAAGGGGCGACCTACGAGCAGTACTTC.

Here the CDR3 DNA reads TGTGCCAGTAGTATGTCAGGGGCCAATGAGCAGTTCTTC. This sequence encodes CASSMSGANEQFF. The chain joins TRBV19 to TRBJ2-1; a possible D gene is TRBD1 (6 bases). The CDR3 is 13 residues long. V was clipped by 3 bases and J by 6 bases, with 9 bases between them. Germline loops: CDR1 LNHDA, CDR2 SQIVND (reference sequence).

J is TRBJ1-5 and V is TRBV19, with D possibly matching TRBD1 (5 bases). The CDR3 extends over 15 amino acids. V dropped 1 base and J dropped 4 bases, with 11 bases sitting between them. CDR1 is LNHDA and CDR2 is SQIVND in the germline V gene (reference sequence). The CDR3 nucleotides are TGTGCCAGTAGTATAGCAGGGTGGGGAAATCAGCCCCAGCATTTT. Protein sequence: CASSIAGWGNQPQHF.

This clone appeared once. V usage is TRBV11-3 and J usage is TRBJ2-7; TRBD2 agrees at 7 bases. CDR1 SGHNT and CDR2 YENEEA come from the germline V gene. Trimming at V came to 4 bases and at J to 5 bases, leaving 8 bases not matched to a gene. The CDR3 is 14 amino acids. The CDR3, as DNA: TGTGCCAGCAGCTCGATAGCGGGTATCAACGAGCAGTACTTC. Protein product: CASSSIAGINEQYF.

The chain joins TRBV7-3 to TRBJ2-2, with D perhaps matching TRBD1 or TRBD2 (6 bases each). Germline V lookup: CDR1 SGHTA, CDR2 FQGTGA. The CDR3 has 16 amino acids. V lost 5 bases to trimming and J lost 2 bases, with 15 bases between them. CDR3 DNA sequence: TGTGCCAGCAGCCCGAATCCGGGGGCTAACACCGGGGAGCTGTTTTTT. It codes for CASSPNPGANTGELFF.

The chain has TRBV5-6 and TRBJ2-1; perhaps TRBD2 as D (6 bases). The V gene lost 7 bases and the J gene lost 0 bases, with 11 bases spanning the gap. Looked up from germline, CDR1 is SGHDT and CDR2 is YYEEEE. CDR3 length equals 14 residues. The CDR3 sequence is CASDSGDSYNEQFF. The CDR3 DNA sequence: TGTGCCAGCGATTCGGGAGACTCCTACAATGAGCAGTTCTTC.

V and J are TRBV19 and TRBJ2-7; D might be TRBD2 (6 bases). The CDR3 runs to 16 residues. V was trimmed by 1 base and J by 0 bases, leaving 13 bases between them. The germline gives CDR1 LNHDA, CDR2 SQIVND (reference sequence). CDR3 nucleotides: TGTGCCAGTAGTATAGCGACGGTAGCGGACTCCTACGAGCAGTACTTC. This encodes CASSIATVADSYEQYF.

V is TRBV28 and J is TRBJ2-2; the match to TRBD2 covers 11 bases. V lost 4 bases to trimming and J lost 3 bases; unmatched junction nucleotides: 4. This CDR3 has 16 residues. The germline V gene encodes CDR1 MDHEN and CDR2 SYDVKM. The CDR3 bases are TGTGCCAGCAGTTCTCTAGCGGGAGGTTACACCGGGGAGCTGTTTTTT. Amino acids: CASSSLAGGYTGELFF.

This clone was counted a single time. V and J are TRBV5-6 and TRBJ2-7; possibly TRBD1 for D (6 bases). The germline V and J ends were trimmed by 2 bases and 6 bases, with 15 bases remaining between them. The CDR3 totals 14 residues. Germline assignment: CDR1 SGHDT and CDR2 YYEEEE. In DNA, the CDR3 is TGTGCCAGCAGCTTAACAGGGTGGGGTTCCGAGCAGTACTTC. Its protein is CASSLTGWGSEQYF.

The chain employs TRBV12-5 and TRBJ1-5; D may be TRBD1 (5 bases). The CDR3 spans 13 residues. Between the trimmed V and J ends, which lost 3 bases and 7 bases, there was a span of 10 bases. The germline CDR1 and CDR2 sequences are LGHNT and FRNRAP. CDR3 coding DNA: TGTGCTAGTGGTTTCAGGGTGGGCCAGCCCCAGCATTTT. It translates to CASGFRVGQPQHF. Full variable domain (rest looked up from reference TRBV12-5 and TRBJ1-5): DARVTQTPRHKVTEMGQEVTMRCQPILGHNTVFWYRQTMMQGLELLAYFRNRAPLDDSGMPKDRFSAEMPDATLATLKIQPSEPRDSAVYFCASGFRVGQPQHFGDGTRLSIL.

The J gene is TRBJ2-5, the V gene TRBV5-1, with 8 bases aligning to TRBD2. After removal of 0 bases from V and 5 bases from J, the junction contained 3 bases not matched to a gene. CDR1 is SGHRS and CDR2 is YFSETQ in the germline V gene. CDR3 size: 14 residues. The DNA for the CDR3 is TGCGCCAGCAGCTTGGGGGTAGCGGGGGAGACCCAGTACTTC. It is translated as CASSLGVAGETQYF.

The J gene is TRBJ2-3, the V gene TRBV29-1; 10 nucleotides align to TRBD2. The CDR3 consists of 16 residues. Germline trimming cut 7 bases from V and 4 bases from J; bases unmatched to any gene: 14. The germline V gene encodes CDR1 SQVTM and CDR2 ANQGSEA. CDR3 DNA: TGCAGCGCCACAATTTCAGCGGGAGGGATCCCAGATACGCAGTATTTT. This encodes CSATISAGGIPDTQYF.

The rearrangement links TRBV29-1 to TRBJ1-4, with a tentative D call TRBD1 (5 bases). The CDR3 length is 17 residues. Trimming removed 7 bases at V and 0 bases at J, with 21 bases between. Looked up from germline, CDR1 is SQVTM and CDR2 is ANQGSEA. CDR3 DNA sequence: TGCAGCGCTATAGAGGGGTCCACGGCTGCAACTAATGAAAAACTGTTTTTT. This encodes CSAIEGSTAATNEKLFF.

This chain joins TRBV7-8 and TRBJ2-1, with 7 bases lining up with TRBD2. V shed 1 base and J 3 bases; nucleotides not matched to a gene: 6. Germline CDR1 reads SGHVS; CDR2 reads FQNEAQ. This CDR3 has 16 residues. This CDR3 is CASSLVAGAVYNEQFF. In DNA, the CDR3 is TGTGCCAGCAGCTTAGTCGCGGGAGCGGTCTACAATGAGCAGTTCTTC.

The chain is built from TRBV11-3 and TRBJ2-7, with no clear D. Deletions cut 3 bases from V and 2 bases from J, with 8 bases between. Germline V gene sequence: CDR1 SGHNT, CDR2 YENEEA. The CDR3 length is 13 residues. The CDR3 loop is CASSLAGPYEQYF. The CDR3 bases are TGTGCCAGCAGCTTGGCAGGCCCCTACGAGCAGTACTTC.

CDR3 in amino acids: CASSLGLQGMLSYEQYF. CDR3 DNA sequence: TGTGCCAGCAGCTTAGGGCTTCAGGGGATGTTGTCCTACGAGCAGTACTTC. This chain connects TRBV11-2 to TRBJ2-7; tentative D call: TRBD1 (6 bases). V was shortened by 1 base and J by 1 base, with 17 bases between the two germline ends. This CDR3 is built from 17 residues. Per germline, CDR1 SGHAT and CDR2 FQNNGV.

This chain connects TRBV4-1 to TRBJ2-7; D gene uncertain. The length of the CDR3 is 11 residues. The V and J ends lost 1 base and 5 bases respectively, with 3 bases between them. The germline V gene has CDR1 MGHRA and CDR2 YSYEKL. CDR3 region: CASSQGDEQYF. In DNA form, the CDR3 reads TGCGCCAGCAGCCAAGGTGACGAGCAGTACTTC.

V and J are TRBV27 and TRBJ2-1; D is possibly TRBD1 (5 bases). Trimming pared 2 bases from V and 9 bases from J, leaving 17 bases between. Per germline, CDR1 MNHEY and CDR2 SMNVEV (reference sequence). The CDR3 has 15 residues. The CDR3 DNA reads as TGTGCCAGCAGTTTAGAGGCAGGGCGTACAATTGAGCAGTTCTTC. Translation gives CASSLEAGRTIEQFF.